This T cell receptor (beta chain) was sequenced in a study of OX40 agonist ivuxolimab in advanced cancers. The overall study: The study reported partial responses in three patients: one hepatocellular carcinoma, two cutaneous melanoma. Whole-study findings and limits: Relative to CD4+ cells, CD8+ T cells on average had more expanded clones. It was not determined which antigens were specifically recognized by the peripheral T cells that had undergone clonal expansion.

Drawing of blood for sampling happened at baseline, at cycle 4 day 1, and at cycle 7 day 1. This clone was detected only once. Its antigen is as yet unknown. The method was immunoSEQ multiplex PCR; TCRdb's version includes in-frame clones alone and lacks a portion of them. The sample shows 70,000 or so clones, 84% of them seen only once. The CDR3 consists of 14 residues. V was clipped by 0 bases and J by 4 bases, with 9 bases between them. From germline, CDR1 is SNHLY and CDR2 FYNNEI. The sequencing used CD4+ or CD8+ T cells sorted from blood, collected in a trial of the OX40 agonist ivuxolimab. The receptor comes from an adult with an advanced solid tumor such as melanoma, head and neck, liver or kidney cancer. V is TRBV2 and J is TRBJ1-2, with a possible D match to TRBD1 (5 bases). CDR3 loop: CASSEAQRGYGYTF. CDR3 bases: TGTGCCAGCAGTGAAGCGCAAAGGGGCTATGGCTACACCTTC. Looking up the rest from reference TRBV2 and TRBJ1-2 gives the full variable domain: EPEVTQTPSHQVTQMGQEVILRCVPISNHLYFYWYRQILGQKVEFLVSFYNNEISEKSEIFDDQFSVERPDGSNFTLKIRSTKLEDSAMYFCASSEAQRGYGYTFGSGTRLTVV.